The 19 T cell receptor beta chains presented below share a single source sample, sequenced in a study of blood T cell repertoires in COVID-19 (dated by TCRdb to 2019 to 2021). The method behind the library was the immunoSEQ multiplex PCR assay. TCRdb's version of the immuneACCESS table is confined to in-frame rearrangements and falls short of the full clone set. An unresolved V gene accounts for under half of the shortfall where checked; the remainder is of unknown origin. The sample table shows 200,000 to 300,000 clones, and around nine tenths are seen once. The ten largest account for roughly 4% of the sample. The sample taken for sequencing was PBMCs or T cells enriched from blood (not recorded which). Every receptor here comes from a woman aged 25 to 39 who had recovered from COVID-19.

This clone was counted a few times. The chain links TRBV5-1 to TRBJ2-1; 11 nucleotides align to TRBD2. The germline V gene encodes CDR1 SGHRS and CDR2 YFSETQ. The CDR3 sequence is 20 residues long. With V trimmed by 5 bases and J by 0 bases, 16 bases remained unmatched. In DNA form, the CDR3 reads TGCGCCAGCAGACAAGGGACTAGCGGACTCCGTCTTACCTCCTACAATGAGCAGTTCTTC. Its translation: CASRQGTSGLRLTSYNEQFF.

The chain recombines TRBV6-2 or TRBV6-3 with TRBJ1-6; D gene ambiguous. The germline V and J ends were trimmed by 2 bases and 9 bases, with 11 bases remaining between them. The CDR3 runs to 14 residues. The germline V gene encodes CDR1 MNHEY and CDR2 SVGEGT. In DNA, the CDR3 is TGTGCCAGCAGTTACAGGCAGACACCTTCACCCCTCCACTTT. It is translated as CASSYRQTPSPLHF.

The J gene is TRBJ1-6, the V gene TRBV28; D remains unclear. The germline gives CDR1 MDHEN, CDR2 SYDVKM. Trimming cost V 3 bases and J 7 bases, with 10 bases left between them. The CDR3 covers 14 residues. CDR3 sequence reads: CASSFSAGNSPLHF. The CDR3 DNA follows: TGTGCCAGCAGTTTTTCGGCCGGGAATTCACCCCTCCACTTT.

The DNA for the CDR3 is TGCGCCAGCAGCCGGCAGACAGGTTATAATTCACCCCTCCACTTT. Residues: CASSRQTGYNSPLHF. The chain couples TRBV4-3 to TRBJ1-6; weak D call: TRBD1 (6 bases). The CDR3 consists of 15 residues. The V gene's germline CDR1 is LGHNA and CDR2 YSLEER. The V end lost 4 bases, the J end lost 4 bases, and 11 bases lay between the germline ends.

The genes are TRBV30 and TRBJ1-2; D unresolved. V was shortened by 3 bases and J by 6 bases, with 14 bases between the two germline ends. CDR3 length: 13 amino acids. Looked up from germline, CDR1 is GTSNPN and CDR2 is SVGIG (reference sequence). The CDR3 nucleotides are TGTGCCTGGAGCAGAGGCCTACAAGATGGCTACACCTTC. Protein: CAWSRGLQDGYTF.

The CDR3 DNA sequence: TGTGCCAGCAGCGCGTCCGGGACTTGGGCTACCGGGGAGCTGTTTTTT. Translation: CASSASGTWATGELFF. The chain has TRBV13 and TRBJ2-2; a weak D match, TRBD2 (6 bases). This CDR3 region has 16 residues. V lost 5 bases and J 5 bases, leaving 18 bases between the germline ends. The germline V gene has CDR1 PRHDT and CDR2 FYEKMQ (reference sequence).

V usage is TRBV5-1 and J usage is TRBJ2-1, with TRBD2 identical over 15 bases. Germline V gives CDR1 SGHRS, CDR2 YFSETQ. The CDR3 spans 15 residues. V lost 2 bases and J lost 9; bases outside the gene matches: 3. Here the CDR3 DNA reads TGCGCCAGCAGCTTAGGACTAGCGGGAGGGAGTGAGCAGTTCTTC. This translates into CASSLGLAGGSEQFF.

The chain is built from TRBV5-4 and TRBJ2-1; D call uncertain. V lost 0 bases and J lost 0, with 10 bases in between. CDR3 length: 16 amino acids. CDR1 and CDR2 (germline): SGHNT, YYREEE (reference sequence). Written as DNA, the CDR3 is TGTGCCAGCAGCTTGGAGTTGCGCGGCTCCTACAATGAGCAGTTCTTC. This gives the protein CASSLELRGSYNEQFF.

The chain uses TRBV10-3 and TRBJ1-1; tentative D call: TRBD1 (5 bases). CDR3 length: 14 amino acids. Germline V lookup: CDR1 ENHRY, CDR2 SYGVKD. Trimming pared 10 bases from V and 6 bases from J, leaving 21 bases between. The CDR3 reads CATRWGMLESEAFF. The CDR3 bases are TGTGCCACCCGTTGGGGCATGTTGGAATCTGAAGCTTTCTTT.

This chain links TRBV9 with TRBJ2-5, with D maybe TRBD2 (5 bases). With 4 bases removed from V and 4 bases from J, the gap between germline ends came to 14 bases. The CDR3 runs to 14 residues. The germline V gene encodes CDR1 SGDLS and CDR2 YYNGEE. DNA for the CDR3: TGTGCCAGCAGCCCCGGAACTAGATCAGAGACCCAGTACTTC. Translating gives CASSPGTRSETQYF.

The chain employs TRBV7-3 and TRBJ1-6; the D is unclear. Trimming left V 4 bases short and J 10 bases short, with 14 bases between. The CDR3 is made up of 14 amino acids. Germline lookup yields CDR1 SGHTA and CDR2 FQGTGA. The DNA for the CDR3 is TGTGCCAGCAGCTCCGATCCAAACGGGTCACCCCTCCACTTT. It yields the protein CASSSDPNGSPLHF.

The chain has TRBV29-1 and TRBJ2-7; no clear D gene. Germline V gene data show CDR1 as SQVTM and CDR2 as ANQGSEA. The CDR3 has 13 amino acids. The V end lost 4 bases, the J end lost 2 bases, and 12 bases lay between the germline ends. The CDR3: CSVAPGFTYEQYF. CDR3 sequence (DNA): TGCAGCGTTGCCCCCGGGTTTACCTACGAGCAGTACTTC.

CDR3: CATSSNRGSAEAFF. CDR3 DNA: TGTGCCACCAGCAGTAACAGGGGTTCGGCTGAAGCTTTCTTT. The chain recombines TRBV15 with TRBJ1-1, with 7 bases that match TRBD1. Germline trimming cut 3 bases from V and 6 bases from J; bases unmatched to any gene: 7. Germline CDR1 is LNHNV and CDR2 is YYDKDF (reference sequence). The length of the CDR3 is 14 residues.

The CDR3 nucleotides read TGCGCCAGCAGCCAAGAGAGGGGGGGCTACAATGAGCAGTTCTTC. It encodes CASSQERGGYNEQFF. This chain joins TRBV4-3 and TRBJ2-1; a possible D gene is TRBD2 (7 bases). Per germline, CDR1 LGHNA and CDR2 YSLEER. The V end lost 0 bases, the J end lost 3 bases, and 9 bases lay between the germline ends. The CDR3 runs to 15 residues.

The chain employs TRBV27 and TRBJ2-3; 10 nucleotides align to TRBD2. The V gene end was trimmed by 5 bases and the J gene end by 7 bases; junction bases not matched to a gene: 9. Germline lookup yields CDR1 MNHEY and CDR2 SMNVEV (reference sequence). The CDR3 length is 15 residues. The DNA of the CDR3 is TGTGCCAGCAGTCCCAACCCTAGCGGGAGTTATACGCAGTATTTT. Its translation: CASSPNPSGSYTQYF.

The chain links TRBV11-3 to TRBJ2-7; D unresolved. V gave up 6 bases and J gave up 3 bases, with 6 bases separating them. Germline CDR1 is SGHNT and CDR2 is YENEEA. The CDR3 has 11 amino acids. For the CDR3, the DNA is TGTGCCAGCAGTTCAGGCTACGAGCAGTACTTC. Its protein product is CASSSGYEQYF.

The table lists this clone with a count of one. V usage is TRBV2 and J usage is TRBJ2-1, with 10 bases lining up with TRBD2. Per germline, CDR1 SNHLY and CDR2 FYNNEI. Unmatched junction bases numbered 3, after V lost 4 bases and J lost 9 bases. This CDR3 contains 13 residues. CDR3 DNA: TGTGCCAGCAGTGCTAGCGGGAGTGGTGAGCAGTTCTTC. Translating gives CASSASGSGEQFF.

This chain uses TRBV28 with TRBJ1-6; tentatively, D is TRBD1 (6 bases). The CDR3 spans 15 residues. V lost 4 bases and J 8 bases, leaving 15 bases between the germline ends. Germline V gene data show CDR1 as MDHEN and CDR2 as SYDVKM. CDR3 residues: CASSSWTVRDSPLHF. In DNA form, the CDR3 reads TGTGCCAGCAGTTCTTGGACAGTCCGAGATTCACCCCTCCACTTT.

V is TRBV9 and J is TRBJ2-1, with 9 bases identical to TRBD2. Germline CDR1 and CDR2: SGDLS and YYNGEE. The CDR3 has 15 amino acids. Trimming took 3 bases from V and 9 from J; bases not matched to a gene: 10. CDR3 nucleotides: TGTGCCAGCAGCGAGCCTAGCGGGATAAGAAGTGAGCAGTTCTTC. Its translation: CASSEPSGIRSEQFF.